This TCR beta chain is from a study of shared clonotypes between healthy human individuals. Across the whole study: The plates for each donor numbered three CD4 naive, three CD4 memory, two CD8 naive and one CD8 memory.

This clone came up a few times. What it recognizes is unknown. Clones were sequenced by immunoSEQ multiplex PCR, and TCRdb holds only the in-frame ones, with some missing. The data hold about 710,000 clones, with over 60% observed a single time. Study-level points and caveats: Shared clonotypes: about 5% naive CD4, around 3.5% naive CD8, around 2.2% memory CD4, approximately 0.4% memory CD8.

This CDR3 spans 14 amino acids. Germline trimming cut 8 bases from V and 2 bases from J; bases unmatched to any gene: 3. The V gene's germline CDR1 is LNHDA and CDR2 SQIVND (reference sequence). The chain recombines TRBV19 with TRBJ2-3; 11 bases are a match to TRBD2. This receptor was taken from a woman younger than 45 in good health. Material for sequencing was memory CD4+ T cells sorted from blood. Subset of the sample: CD45RA-negative fraction. This CDR3 reads CASRLAGHTDTQYF. The CDR3 region has the DNA TGTGCCAGTCGACTAGCGGGGCACACAGATACGCAGTATTTT.